This TCR beta chain was sequenced in a study of T-cell reconstitution after alpha-beta-depleted transplantation in children. Regarding the study as a whole: T-cell numbers and diversity one year post-transplant derived largely from freshly generated T cells.

Germline loops: CDR1 KGHSH, CDR2 LQKENI. The CDR3 has 15 amino acids. With V trimmed by 3 bases and J by 4 bases, 7 bases remained unmatched. TCRbeta library construction was performed incorporating unique molecular identifiers. TCRdb recomputed calls from the PCR reads with MiXCR, one row per CDR3 protein. This table holds 120,000 or so distinct CDR3 sequences, roughly 24% found once. With regard to this clonotype: The antigen remains unidentified.

The TCR originated in a male patient between 2 and 10 years old who had a stem cell transplant for chronic granulomatous disease, so the T cells may come from the graft donor. The input for sequencing was PBMCs, mostly from graft donor cells, taken 180 days after TCRalphabeta/CD19-depleted stem cell transplant. The chain links TRBV18 to TRBJ2-5, with TRBD1 matching over 8 bases. The CDR3 DNA reads TGTGCCAGCTCACCGCAGGGGGCGGTCTCAGAGACCCAGTACTTC. Translating gives CASSPQGAVSETQYF.